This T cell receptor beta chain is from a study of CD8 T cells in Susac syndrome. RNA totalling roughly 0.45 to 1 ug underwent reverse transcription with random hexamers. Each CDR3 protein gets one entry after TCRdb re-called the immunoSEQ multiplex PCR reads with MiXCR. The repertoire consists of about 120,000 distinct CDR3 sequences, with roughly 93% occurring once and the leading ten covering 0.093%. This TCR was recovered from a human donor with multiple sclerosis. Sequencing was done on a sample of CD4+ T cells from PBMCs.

The CDR3 region is CASRIGTGNLKLFF. CDR3 sequence (DNA): TGTGCCAGCAGAATCGGGACAGGGAACTTGAAACTGTTTTTT. The genes are TRBV5-6 and TRBJ1-4, with 9 bases that match TRBD1. V shed 5 bases and J 11 bases; nucleotides not matched to a gene: 10. The CDR3 sequence is 14 residues long. The germline gives CDR1 SGHDT, CDR2 YYEEEE.